The 25 T cell receptor beta chains below all came from one sample that was sequenced in a study of shared T cell receptors in the human thymus. Some clones are missing from TCRdb's copy, which holds only in-frame ones; the method was immunoSEQ multiplex PCR. The repertoire consists of hundreds of thousands of clones, with about 87% occurring once and the leading ten covering over 0.008%. This same sample was also taken into another study, of human thymus T cells.

The sample was thymocytes. The receptors come from a boy under two years old with a congenital heart defect.

Only a few counts were recorded for this clone. The rearrangement uses TRBV6-5 and TRBJ1-1; D may be TRBD1 (5 bases). Per the germline V gene, CDR1 is MNHEY and CDR2 is SVGAGI. This CDR3 has 14 residues. Trimming took off 4 bases at V and 8 bases at J, with 17 bases between the two ends. The CDR3, as DNA: TGTGCCAGCAGTTCACACCTCCGACAGTCAGAAGCTTTCTTT. Its protein is CASSSHLRQSEAFF.

V gene TRBV14 combines with J gene TRBJ2-1; unclear D gene. V lost 3 bases and J lost 0, with 15 bases in between. CDR3 length: 17 residues. The germline V gene has CDR1 SGHDN and CDR2 FVKESK. The DNA for the CDR3 is TGTGCCAGCAGCCATTCAATGGCAGGCGACTCCTACAATGAGCAGTTCTTC. Protein: CASSHSMAGDSYNEQFF.

This chain joins TRBV2 and TRBJ1-5; D is perhaps TRBD1 (5 bases). Germline assignment: CDR1 SNHLY and CDR2 FYNNEI. The CDR3 loop spans 15 amino acids. V was clipped by 4 bases and J by 0 bases, with 10 bases between them. The CDR3 is CASSVGHYSNQPQHF. The CDR3, as DNA: TGTGCCAGCAGTGTTGGACATTATAGCAATCAGCCCCAGCATTTT.

This chain uses TRBV28 with TRBJ2-7; a weak D match, TRBD1 (6 bases). This CDR3 spans 14 amino acids. Trimming shortened V by 5 bases and J by 5 bases, and 16 bases separated the two germline ends. Per the germline V gene, CDR1 is MDHEN and CDR2 is SYDVKM. CDR3 region: CASSPQGFRDEQYF. CDR3 nucleotides: TGTGCCAGCAGTCCACAGGGTTTTCGGGACGAGCAGTACTTC.

The chain recombines TRBV28 with TRBJ1-5, with D possibly matching TRBD1 (6 bases). This CDR3 contains 14 residues. The germline V and J ends were trimmed by 5 bases and 5 bases, with 13 bases remaining between them. Looked up from germline, CDR1 is MDHEN and CDR2 is SYDVKM. CDR3 amino acids: CASSPYRVHQPQHF. For the CDR3, the DNA is TGTGCCAGCAGTCCCTACAGGGTCCATCAGCCCCAGCATTTT.

V and J are TRBV12-5 and TRBJ2-7, with 9 bases identical to TRBD2. Germline V gives CDR1 LGHNT, CDR2 FRNRAP. The CDR3 sequence is 16 residues long. The V segment lost 0 bases and the J segment 7 bases; nucleotides outside the gene matches: 10. The CDR3 nucleotides read TGTGCTAGTGGTTTGGTAAGGGAAGCGGGAGGTAAAGAGCAGTACTTC. This sequence encodes CASGLVREAGGKEQYF.

This clone was found once. The genes are TRBV5-4 and TRBJ2-5; TRBD1 matches 8 bases. Trimming cost V 2 bases and J 2 bases; bases outside gene matches: 8. From germline, CDR1 is SGHNT and CDR2 YYREEE (reference sequence). The CDR3 runs to 16 residues. The CDR3 sequence is CASSFVRDRGQETQYF. The DNA of the CDR3 is TGTGCCAGCAGCTTCGTGCGCGACAGGGGTCAAGAGACCCAGTACTTC.

CDR3 residues: CASLGGRRPEAFF. DNA of the CDR3: TGTGCCAGCTTGGGTGGGAGGCGGCCTGAAGCTTTCTTT. The chain joins TRBV6-5 to TRBJ1-1; D call uncertain. V lost 8 bases to trimming and J lost 6 bases, with 16 bases between them. The V gene's germline CDR1 is MNHEY and CDR2 SVGAGI. This CDR3 spans 13 amino acids.

The CDR3 spells CASSDRFNYGYTF. The CDR3 DNA sequence: TGTGCCAGCAGTGACAGGTTTAACTATGGCTACACCTTC. The chain uses TRBV9 and TRBJ1-2, with a weak D call TRBD1 (6 bases). Germline CDR1 is SGDLS and CDR2 is YYNGEE. The CDR3 is made up of 13 amino acids. V lost 5 bases and J lost 1, with 9 bases in between.

The chain couples TRBV4-1 to TRBJ1-1, with D uncertain. This CDR3 is built from 15 residues. Trimming removed 4 bases at V and 0 bases at J, with 12 bases between. The germline V gene encodes CDR1 MGHRA and CDR2 YSYEKL. The CDR3 sequence is CASSPTSGMNTEAFF. Written as DNA, the CDR3 is TGCGCCAGCAGCCCAACCTCCGGTATGAACACTGAAGCTTTCTTT.

This chain uses TRBV6-6 with TRBJ1-1, with 7 nucleotides matching TRBD1. Germline loops: CDR1 MNHNY, CDR2 SVGAGI (reference sequence). CDR3 size: 13 residues. V lost 2 bases, J lost 8 bases, and 5 bases stayed unmatched. The CDR3 sequence: CASSYPPDREAFF. As DNA, the CDR3 is TGTGCCAGCAGTTACCCCCCGGACAGGGAAGCTTTCTTT.

The genes are TRBV29-1 and TRBJ2-7; D may be TRBD1 (6 bases). Looked up from germline, CDR1 is SQVTM and CDR2 is ANQGSEA. V lost 6 bases and J 3 bases, leaving 24 bases between the germline ends. CDR3 length: 16 amino acids. Here the CDR3 reads CSVAGAIGGEYYEQYF. The DNA of the CDR3 is TGCAGCGTGGCAGGGGCTATAGGGGGAGAGTACTACGAGCAGTACTTC.

The gene calls are TRBV10-3 and TRBJ2-7; 11 nucleotides match TRBD2. This CDR3 region has 17 residues. Germline values: CDR1 ENHRY, CDR2 SYGVKD. With V trimmed by 3 bases and J by 2 bases, 9 bases remained unmatched. The CDR3 reads CAISDSPGLAETYEQYF. The CDR3 DNA is TGTGCCATCAGTGATTCCCCGGGACTAGCGGAGACCTACGAGCAGTACTTC.

The V and J genes are TRBV5-1 and TRBJ2-7, with D perhaps TRBD2 (6 bases). CDR3 length equals 15 residues. V dropped 0 bases and J dropped 0 bases, with 10 bases sitting between them. CDR1 SGHRS and CDR2 YFSETQ come from the germline V gene. The CDR3 nucleotides read TGCGCCAGCAGCTTGGCGGGGGTCCGCTCCTACGAGCAGTACTTC. This sequence encodes CASSLAGVRSYEQYF.

On this clone: Germline and junction disagree at one end, which may indicate a read error. The rearrangement links TRBV7-9 to TRBJ1-2; TRBD1 agrees at 9 bases. CDR1 is SEHNR and CDR2 is FQNEAQ in the germline V gene (reference sequence). CDR3 size: 13 residues. CDR3: CASSSGTGWFVAF. In DNA form, the CDR3 reads TGTGCCAGCAGCTCCGGGACAGGGTGGTTTGTCGCCTTC.

V usage is TRBV6-1 and J usage is TRBJ1-4; 8 nucleotides agree with TRBD1. CDR3 length equals 13 residues. V lost 10 bases and J lost 4; bases outside the gene matches: 5. In germline, CDR1 is MNHNS, CDR2 SASEGT. CDR3 bases: TGTGCCACCGCGGACAGGGTTAATGAAAAACTGTTTTTT. Encoded protein: CATADRVNEKLFF.

This chain joins TRBV5-1 and TRBJ2-7, with 13 bases that match TRBD2. Germline-derived CDR1 and CDR2 are SGHRS and YFSETQ. The length of the CDR3 is 18 residues. V lost 0 bases, J lost 2 bases, and 8 bases stayed unmatched. CDR3 sequence: CASSLVLAGGLGAYEQYF. The DNA for the CDR3 is TGCGCCAGCAGCTTGGTACTAGCGGGAGGGCTTGGGGCCTACGAGCAGTACTTC.

V gene TRBV7-9 combines with J gene TRBJ2-6; 8 bases line up with TRBD1. CDR3 length: 19 residues. Per the germline V gene, CDR1 is SEHNR and CDR2 is FQNEAQ (reference sequence). V lost 4 bases, J lost 0 bases, and 11 bases stayed unmatched. The CDR3 loop is CASSSPTGTGNSGANVLTF. Here the CDR3 DNA reads TGTGCCAGCAGCTCCCCGACCGGGACAGGAAACTCTGGGGCCAACGTCCTGACTTTC.

The chain combines TRBV18 with TRBJ2-1, with 7 bases fitting TRBD2. The CDR3 has 15 residues. Germline V gene data show CDR1 as KGHSH and CDR2 as LQKENI. V lost 6 bases to trimming and J lost 7 bases; unmatched junction nucleotides: 12. In nucleotides, the CDR3 is TGTGCCAGCTCCGAAAACAGCGGGATTAGAAATGAGCAGTTCTTC. Translation gives CASSENSGIRNEQFF.

V is TRBV27 and J is TRBJ2-3; unclear D gene. The CDR3 runs 13 residues. V was cut by 6 bases and J by 0 bases, with 7 bases left in between. CDR1 is MNHEY and CDR2 is SMNVEV in the germline V gene (reference sequence). The DNA for the CDR3 is TGTGCCAGCAGACTCCCGAGCACAGATACGCAGTATTTT. It yields the protein CASRLPSTDTQYF.

This clone came up a few times. The V and J genes are TRBV27 and TRBJ2-1; TRBD1 matches at 10 bases. This CDR3 comprises 17 residues. Germline V gives CDR1 MNHEY, CDR2 SMNVEV (reference sequence). V lost 5 bases and J lost 2; bases outside the gene matches: 9. Here the CDR3 DNA reads TGTGCCAGCAGTCCCCGGGACAGGGGATCCCCCTACAATGAGCAGTTCTTC. Residues: CASSPRDRGSPYNEQFF.

The V gene is TRBV7-8, the J gene TRBJ2-7; D possibly corresponds to TRBD1 (5 bases). Germline values: CDR1 SGHVS, CDR2 FQNEAQ. Trimming cost V 2 bases and J 2 bases, with 13 bases left between them. The CDR3 has 15 amino acids. CDR3 nucleotide sequence: TGTGCCAGCAGCTTATTCCCCAGGGCCGCCTACGAGCAGTACTTC. Residues: CASSLFPRAAYEQYF.

The chain couples TRBV7-2 to TRBJ2-7; 12 nucleotides agree with TRBD2. This CDR3 is 14 amino acids long. Germline loops: CDR1 SGHTA, CDR2 FQGNSA. The V and J ends lost 3 bases and 4 bases, in that order; junction bases with no gene match: 1. Here the CDR3 reads CASSFGLAGYEQYF. The CDR3 DNA is TGTGCCAGCAGCTTCGGACTAGCGGGATACGAGCAGTACTTC.

V and J are TRBV25-1 and TRBJ1-4; 9 bases match TRBD1. Germline values: CDR1 MGHDK, CDR2 SYGVNS. With 1 base clipped from V and 7 bases from J, the junction kept 4 bases outside the gene matches. The CDR3 is 15 residues long. CDR3 region: CASSELGQGTEKLFF. The CDR3 DNA follows: TGTGCCAGCAGTGAATTGGGACAGGGAACTGAAAAACTGTTTTTT.

The genes are TRBV4-1 and TRBJ1-1; D may be TRBD1 (6 bases). CDR1 is MGHRA, CDR2 YSYEKL, per germline. Deletions cut 2 bases from V and 8 bases from J, with 15 bases between. CDR3 length: 14 amino acids. CDR3 in amino acids: CASSQLPGHGEAFF. CDR3 nucleotides: TGCGCCAGCAGCCAATTACCGGGACACGGGGAAGCTTTCTTT.